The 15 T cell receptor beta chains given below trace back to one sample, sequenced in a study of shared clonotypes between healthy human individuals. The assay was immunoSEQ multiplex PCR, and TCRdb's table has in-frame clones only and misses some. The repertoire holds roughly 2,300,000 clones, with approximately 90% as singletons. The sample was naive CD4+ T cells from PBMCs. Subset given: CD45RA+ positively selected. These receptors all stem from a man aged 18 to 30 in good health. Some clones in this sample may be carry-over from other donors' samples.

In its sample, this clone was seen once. This CDR3 reads CASSQYRGSSYEQYF. As DNA, the CDR3 is TGTGCCAGCAGCCAGTATCGAGGGAGCTCCTACGAGCAGTACTTC. V usage is TRBV14 and J usage is TRBJ2-7, with TRBD2 as a possible D gene (5 bases). The CDR3 runs to 15 residues. V lost 3 bases and J lost 0, with 12 bases in between. Looked up from germline, CDR1 is SGHDN and CDR2 is FVKESK.

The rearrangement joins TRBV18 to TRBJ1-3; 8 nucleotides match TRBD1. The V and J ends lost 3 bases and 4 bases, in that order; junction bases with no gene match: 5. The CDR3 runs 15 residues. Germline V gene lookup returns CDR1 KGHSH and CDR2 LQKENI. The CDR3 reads CASSPDRVYGNTIYF. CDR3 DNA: TGTGCCAGCTCACCGGACAGGGTGTACGGAAACACCATATATTTT.

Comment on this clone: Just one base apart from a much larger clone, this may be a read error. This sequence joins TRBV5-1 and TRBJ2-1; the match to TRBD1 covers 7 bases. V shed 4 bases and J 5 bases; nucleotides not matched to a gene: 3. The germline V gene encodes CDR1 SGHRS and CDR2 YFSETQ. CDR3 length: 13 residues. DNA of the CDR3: TGCGCCAGCAGCGTGGGACAGAACAATGAGCAGTTCTTC. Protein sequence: CASSVGQNNEQFF.

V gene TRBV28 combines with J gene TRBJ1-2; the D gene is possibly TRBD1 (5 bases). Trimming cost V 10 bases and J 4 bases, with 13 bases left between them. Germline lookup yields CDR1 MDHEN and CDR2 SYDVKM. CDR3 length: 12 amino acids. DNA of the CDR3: TGTGCCACCGAGGTCGGGGGCTATGGCTACACCTTC. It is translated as CATEVGGYGYTF.

The CDR3 bases are TGTGCCAGCAGTCCCCCCCGGGTAGGGGGCTCTTCCGGCTACACCTTC. It is translated as CASSPPRVGGSSGYTF. The chain uses TRBV28 and TRBJ1-2, with TRBD1 matching 7 bases. The CDR3 has 16 amino acids. J gave up 8 bases and V 5 bases, and 17 bases lay outside the gene matches. Germline loops: CDR1 MDHEN, CDR2 SYDVKM.

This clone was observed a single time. CDR3 DNA: TGCGCCAGCAGCTTGGATTTGTATTCTGAGACCCAGTACTTC. This gives the protein CASSLDLYSETQYF. This chain uses TRBV5-1 with TRBJ2-5; D ambiguous. Trimming removed 0 bases at V and 5 bases at J, with 11 bases between. Germline CDR1 and CDR2: SGHRS and YFSETQ. This CDR3 region has 14 residues. Complete variable domain (other parts from reference TRBV5-1 and TRBJ2-5): KAGVTQTPRYLIKTRGQQVTLSCSPISGHRSVSWYQQTPGQGLQFLFEYFSETQRNKGNFPGRFSGRQFSNSRSEMNVSTLELGDSALYLCASSLDLYSETQYFGPGTRLLVL.

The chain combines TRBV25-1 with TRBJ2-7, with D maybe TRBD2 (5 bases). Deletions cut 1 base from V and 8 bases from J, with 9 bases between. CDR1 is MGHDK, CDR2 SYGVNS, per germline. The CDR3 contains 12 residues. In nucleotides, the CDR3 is TGTGCCAGCAGTGAATCACGGAGGAAGCAGTACTTC. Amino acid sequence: CASSESRRKQYF.

The CDR3, as DNA: TGTGCCAGCAGTTTAACCCCCGCTGGCAAGTACTTC. This sequence encodes CASSLTPAGKYF. The chain has TRBV28 and TRBJ2-7, with D uncertain. Trimming took 2 bases from V and 11 from J, leaving 13 bases between them. The CDR3 covers 12 residues. The germline gives CDR1 MDHEN, CDR2 SYDVKM. Full variable domain (rest looked up from reference TRBV28 and TRBJ2-7): DVKVTQSSRYLVKRTGEKVFLECVQDMDHENMFWYRQDPGLGLRLIYFSYDVKMKEKGDIPEGYSVSREKKERFSLILESASTNQTSMYLCASSLTPAGKYFGPGTRLTVT.

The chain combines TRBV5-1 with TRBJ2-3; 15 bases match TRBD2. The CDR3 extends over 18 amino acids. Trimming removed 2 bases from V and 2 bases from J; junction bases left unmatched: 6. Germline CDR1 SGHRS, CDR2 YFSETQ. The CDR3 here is CASSFGTSGRPVTDTQYF. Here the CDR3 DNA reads TGCGCCAGCAGCTTTGGGACTAGCGGGAGGCCCGTCACAGATACGCAGTATTTT.

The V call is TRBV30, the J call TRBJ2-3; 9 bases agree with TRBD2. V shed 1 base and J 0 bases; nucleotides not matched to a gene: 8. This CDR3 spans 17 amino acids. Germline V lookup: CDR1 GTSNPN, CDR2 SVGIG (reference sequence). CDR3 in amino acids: CAWSGPLAGISTDTQYF. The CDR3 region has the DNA TGTGCCTGGAGTGGGCCCCTAGCGGGGATTAGCACAGATACGCAGTATTTT.

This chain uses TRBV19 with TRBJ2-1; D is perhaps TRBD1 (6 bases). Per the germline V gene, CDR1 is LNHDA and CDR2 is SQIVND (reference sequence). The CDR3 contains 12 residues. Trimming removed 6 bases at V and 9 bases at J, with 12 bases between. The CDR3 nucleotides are TGTGCCAGTAGCCCAACAGGGTTTGAGCAGTTCTTC. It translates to CASSPTGFEQFF.

The chain's CDR3 is CASSYADIAGNTIYF. CDR3 in DNA: TGTGCCAGCAGCTACGCCGACATCGCGGGAAACACCATATATTTT. The chain employs TRBV28 and TRBJ1-3; no definite D call. Trimming shortened V by 6 bases and J by 4 bases, and 16 bases separated the two germline ends. Looked up from germline, CDR1 is MDHEN and CDR2 is SYDVKM. CDR3 length: 15 residues.

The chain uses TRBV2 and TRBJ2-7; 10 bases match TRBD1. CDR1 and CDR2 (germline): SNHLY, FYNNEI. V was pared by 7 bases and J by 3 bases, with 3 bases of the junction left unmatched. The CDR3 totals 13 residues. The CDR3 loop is CASTGTGDYEQYF. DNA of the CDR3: TGTGCCAGCACCGGGACAGGGGACTACGAGCAGTACTTC.

The CDR3 protein is CASSLTYNGRGDTQYF. The CDR3 coding sequence is TGCGCCAGCAGCCTAACTTATAATGGACGGGGAGATACGCAGTATTTT. This chain joins TRBV5-1 and TRBJ2-3, with D perhaps TRBD2 (5 bases). Deletions cut 4 bases from V and 5 bases from J, with 20 bases between. The CDR3 runs 16 residues. Germline V gene lookup returns CDR1 SGHRS and CDR2 YFSETQ.

The CDR3 reads CAIRAGTGRGLETQYF. CDR3 bases: TGTGCCATCAGGGCGGGGACAGGGCGAGGGTTGGAGACCCAGTACTTC. J is TRBJ2-5 and V is TRBV10-3; 9 bases line up with TRBD1. V shed 6 bases and J 5 bases; nucleotides not matched to a gene: 13. Germline V gives CDR1 ENHRY, CDR2 SYGVKD. The CDR3 is made up of 16 amino acids.